This T cell receptor beta chain was captured in a study of identical twins. About this clonotype itself: As yet, its antigen is unknown.

Findings and caveats of the study: Models underestimated how often monozygotic twins shared out-of-frame TCR alpha. Fewer insertions were carried by abundant cord blood beta clonotypes, but none was seen in memory repertoires.

TCRdb independently ran MiXCR on the 5' RACE reads; one entry per CDR3 protein. The sample yields approximately 300,000 distinct CDR3 sequences, roughly 10% seen once. This CDR3 is built from 15 residues. Trimming pared 3 bases from V and 1 base from J, leaving 11 bases between. Germline assignment: CDR1 MDHEN and CDR2 SYDVKM. These data are also associated with another study on yellow fever vaccine responses in identical twins.

Material: CD8+ T cells sorted from blood. This receptor was taken from a young woman in good health. The V gene is TRBV28, the J gene TRBJ2-3; maybe TRBD2 (5 bases). This CDR3 reads CASSFGGSRTDTQYF. CDR3 in DNA: TGTGCCAGCAGTTTCGGAGGCAGCCGCACAGATACGCAGTATTTT.